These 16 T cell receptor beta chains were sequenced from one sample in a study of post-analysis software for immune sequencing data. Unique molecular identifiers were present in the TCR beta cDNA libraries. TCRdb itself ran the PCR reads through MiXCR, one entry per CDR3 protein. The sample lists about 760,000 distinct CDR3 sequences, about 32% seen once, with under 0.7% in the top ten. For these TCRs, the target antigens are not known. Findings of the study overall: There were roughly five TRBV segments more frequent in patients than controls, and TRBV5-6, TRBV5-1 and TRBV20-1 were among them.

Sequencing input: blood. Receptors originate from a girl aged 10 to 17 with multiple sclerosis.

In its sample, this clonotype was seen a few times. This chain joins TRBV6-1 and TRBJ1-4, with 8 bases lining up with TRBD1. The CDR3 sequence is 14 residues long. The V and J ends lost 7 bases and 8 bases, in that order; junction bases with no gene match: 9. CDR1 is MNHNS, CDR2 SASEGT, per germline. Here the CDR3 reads CASTYPGGNEKLFF. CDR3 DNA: TGTGCCAGCACCTACCCAGGGGGCAACGAAAAACTGTTTTTT.

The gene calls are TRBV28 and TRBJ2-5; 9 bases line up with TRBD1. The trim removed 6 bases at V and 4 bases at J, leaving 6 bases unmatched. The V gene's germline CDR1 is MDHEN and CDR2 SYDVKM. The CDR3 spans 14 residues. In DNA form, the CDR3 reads TGTGCCAGCAGGATCTGGACAGGGGTAGAGACCCAGTACTTC. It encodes CASRIWTGVETQYF. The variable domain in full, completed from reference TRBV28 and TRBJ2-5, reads DVKVTQSSRYLVKRTGEKVFLECVQDMDHENMFWYRQDPGLGLRLIYFSYDVKMKEKGDIPEGYSVSREKKERFSLILESASTNQTSMYLCASRIWTGVETQYFGPGTRLLVL.

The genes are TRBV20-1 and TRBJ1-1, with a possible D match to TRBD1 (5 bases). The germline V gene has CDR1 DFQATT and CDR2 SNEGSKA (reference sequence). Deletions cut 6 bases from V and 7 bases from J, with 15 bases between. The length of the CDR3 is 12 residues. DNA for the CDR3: TGCAGTGCCTCGACGAGGGGCGATGAAGCTTTCTTT. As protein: CSASTRGDEAFF.

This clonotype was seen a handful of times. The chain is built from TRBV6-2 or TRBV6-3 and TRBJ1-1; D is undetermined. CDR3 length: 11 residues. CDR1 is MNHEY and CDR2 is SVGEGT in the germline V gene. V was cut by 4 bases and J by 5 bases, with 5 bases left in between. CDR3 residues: CASSSRTEAFF. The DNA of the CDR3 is TGTGCCAGCAGTTCCAGGACTGAAGCTTTCTTT.

The CDR3 region is CASSVEGQGTYEQYF. The CDR3 region has the DNA TGTGCCAGCAGCGTTGAGGGACAGGGGACCTACGAGCAGTACTTC. The chain uses TRBV9 and TRBJ2-5, with 10 bases aligning to TRBD1. The DNA matches TRBJ2-7 better at its end, which makes the J call doubtful. Per germline, CDR1 SGDLS and CDR2 YYNGEE. The CDR3 extends over 15 amino acids.

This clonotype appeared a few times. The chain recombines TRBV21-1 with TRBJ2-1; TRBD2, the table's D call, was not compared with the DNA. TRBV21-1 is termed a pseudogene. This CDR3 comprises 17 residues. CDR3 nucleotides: TGTGCCAGCAGCAAAGTTGGCGGGCTTAGCTCCTACAATGAGCAGTTCTTC. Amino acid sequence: CASSKVGGLSSYNEQFF.

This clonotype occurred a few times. The CDR3 loop reads CASTLRENYEQYF. DNA of the CDR3: TGTGCCAGCACATTGAGGGAGAACTACGAGCAGTACTTC. The rearrangement joins TRBV28 to TRBJ2-7; D is perhaps TRBD2 (5 bases). Germline CDR1 MDHEN, CDR2 SYDVKM. The V gene lost 7 bases and the J gene lost 3 bases, with 13 bases spanning the gap. The CDR3 sequence is 13 residues long.

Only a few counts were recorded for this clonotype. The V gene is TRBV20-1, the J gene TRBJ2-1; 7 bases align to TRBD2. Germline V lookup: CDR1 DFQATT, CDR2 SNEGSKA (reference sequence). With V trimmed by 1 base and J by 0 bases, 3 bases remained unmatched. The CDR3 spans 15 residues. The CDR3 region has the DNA TGCAGTGCTAGAGCGCGGGGGAGCTCCTACAATGAGCAGTTCTTC. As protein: CSARARGSSYNEQFF.

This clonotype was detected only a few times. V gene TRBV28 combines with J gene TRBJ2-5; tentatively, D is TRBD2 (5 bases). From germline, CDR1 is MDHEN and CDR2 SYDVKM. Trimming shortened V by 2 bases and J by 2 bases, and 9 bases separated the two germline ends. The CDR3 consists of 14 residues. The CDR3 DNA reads TGTGCCAGCAGTTTAATAGGCGGGCAAGAGACCCAGTACTTC. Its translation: CASSLIGGQETQYF.

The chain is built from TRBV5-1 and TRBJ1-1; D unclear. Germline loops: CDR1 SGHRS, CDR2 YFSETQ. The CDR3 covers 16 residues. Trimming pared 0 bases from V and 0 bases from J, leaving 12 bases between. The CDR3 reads CASSLEGQPMNTEAFF. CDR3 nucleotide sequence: TGCGCCAGCAGCTTGGAGGGCCAGCCCATGAACACTGAAGCTTTCTTT.

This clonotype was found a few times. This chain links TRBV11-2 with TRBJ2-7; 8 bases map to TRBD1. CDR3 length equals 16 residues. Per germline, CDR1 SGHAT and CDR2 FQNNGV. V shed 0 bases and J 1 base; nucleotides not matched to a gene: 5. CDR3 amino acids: CASSLDSGGFSYEQYF. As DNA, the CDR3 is TGTGCCAGCAGCTTAGACTCAGGGGGCTTTTCCTACGAGCAGTACTTC. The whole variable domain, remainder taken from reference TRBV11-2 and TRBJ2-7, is EAGVAQSPRYKIIEKRQSVAFWCNPISGHATLYWYQQILGQGPKLLIQFQNNGVVDDSQLPKDRFSAERLKGVDSTLKIQPAKLEDSAVYLCASSLDSGGFSYEQYFGPGTRLTVT.

The CDR3 here is CASSGTGGPNQPQHF. The CDR3, as DNA: TGTGCCAGCAGTGGGACAGGGGGTCCCAATCAGCCCCAGCATTTT. V usage is TRBV2 and J usage is TRBJ1-5; 10 positions agree with TRBD1. The CDR3 has 15 amino acids. CDR1 is SNHLY and CDR2 is FYNNEI in the germline V gene. Trimming at V came to 4 bases and at J to 3 bases, leaving 3 bases not matched to a gene.

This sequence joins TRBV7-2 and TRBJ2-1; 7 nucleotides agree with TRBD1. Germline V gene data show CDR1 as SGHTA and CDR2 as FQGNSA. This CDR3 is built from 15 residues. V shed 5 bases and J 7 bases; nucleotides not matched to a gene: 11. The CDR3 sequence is CASSLPRTGGNEQFF. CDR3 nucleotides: TGTGCCAGCAGCCTCCCCCGGACAGGTGGGAATGAGCAGTTCTTC.

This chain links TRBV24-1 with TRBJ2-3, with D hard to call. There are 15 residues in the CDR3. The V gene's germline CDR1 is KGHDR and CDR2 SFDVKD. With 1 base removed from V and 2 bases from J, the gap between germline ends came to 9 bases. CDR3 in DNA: TGTGCCACCAGTGATTTTCAGGCCCCCACAGATACGCAGTATTTT. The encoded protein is CATSDFQAPTDTQYF.

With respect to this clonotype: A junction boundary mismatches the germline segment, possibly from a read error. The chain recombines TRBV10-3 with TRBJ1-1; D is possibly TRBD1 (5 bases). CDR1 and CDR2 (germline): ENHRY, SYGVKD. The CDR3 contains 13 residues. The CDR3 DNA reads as TGTGTCATCTTGGGGGTGCTGAGCGCTGAAGCTTTCTTT. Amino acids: CVILGVLSAEAFF.

CDR3 DNA: TGTGCCAGCAGCTCGGGGGCGGATCCGGGGGGAACAGATACGCAGTATTTT. As protein: CASSSGADPGGTDTQYF. This chain uses TRBV5-8 with TRBJ2-3, with a tentative D call TRBD2 (7 bases). Trimming shortened V by 3 bases and J by 3 bases, and 20 bases separated the two germline ends. Germline CDR1 reads SGHTS; CDR2 reads YDEGEE. CDR3 size: 17 residues.